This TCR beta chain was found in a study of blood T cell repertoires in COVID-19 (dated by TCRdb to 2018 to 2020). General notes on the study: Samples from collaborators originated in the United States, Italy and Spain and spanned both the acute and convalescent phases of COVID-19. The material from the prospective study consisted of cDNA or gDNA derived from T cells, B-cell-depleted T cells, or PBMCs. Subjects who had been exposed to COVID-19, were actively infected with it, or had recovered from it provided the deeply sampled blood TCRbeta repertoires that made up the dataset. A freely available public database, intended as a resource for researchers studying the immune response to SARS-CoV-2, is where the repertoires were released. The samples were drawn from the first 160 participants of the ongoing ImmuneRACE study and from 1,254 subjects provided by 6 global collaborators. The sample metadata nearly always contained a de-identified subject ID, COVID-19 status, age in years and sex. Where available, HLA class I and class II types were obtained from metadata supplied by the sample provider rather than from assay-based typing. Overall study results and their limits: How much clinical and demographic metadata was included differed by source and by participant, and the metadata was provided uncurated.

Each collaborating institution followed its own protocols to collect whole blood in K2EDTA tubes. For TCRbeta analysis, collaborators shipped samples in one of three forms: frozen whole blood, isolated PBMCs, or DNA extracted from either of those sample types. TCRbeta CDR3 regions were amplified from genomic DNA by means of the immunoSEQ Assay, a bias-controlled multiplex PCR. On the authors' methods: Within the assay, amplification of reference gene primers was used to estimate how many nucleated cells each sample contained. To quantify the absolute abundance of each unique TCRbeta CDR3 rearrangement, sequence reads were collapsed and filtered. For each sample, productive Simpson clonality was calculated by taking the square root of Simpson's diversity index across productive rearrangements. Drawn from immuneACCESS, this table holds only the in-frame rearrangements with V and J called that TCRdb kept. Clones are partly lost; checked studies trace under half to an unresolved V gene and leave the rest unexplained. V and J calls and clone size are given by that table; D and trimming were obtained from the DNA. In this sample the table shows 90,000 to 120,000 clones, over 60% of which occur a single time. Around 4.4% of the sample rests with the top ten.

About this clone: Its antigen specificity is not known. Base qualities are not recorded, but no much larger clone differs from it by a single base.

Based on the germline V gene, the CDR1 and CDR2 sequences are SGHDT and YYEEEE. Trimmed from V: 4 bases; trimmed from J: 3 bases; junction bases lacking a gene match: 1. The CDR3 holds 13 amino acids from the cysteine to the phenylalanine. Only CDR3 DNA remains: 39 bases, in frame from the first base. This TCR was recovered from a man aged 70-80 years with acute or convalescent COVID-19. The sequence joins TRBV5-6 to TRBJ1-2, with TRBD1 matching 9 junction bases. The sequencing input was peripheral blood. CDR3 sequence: CASSRDRDYGYTF. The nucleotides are TGTGCCAGCAGCCGGGACAGGGACTATGGCTACACCTTC.